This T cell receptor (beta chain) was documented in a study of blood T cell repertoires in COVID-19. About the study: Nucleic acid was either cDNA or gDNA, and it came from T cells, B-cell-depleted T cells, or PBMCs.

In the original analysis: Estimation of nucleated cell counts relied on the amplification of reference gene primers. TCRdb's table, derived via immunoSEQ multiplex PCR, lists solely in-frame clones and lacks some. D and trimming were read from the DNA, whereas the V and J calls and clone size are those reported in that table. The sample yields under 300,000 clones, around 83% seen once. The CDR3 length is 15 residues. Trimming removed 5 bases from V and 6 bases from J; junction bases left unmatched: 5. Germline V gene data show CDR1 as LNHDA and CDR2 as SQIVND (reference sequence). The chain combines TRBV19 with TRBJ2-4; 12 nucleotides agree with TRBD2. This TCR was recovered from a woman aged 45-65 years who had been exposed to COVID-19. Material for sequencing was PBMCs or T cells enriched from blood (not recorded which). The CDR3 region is CASSSTSGGRNIQYF. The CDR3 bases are TGTGCCAGTAGTTCGACTAGCGGGGGTCGAAACATTCAGTACTTC.